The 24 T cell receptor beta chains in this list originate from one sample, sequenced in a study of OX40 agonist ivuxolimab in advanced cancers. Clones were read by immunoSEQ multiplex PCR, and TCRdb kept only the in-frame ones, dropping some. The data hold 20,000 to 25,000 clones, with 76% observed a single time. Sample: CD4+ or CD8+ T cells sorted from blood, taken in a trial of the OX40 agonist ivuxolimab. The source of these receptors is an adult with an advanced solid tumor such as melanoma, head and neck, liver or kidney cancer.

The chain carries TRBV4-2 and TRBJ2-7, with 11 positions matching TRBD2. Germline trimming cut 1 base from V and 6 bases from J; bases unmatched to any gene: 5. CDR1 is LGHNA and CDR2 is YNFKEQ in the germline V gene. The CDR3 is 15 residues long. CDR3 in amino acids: CASSQVLAGGPEQYF. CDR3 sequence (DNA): TGTGCCAGCAGCCAAGTCCTAGCGGGGGGCCCCGAGCAGTACTTC.

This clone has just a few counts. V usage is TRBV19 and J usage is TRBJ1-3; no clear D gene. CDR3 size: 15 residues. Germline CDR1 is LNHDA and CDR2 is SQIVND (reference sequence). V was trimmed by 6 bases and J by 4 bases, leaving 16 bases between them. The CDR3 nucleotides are TGTGCCAGTAGATCCCGCGAGGGATCAGGAAACACCATATATTTT. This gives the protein CASRSREGSGNTIYF.

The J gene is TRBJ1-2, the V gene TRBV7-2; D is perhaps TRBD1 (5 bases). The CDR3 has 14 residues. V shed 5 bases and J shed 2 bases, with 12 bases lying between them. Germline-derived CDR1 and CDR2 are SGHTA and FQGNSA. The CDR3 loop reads CASSVVGRNYGYTF. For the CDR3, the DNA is TGTGCCAGCAGCGTAGTGGGGCGGAACTATGGCTACACCTTC.

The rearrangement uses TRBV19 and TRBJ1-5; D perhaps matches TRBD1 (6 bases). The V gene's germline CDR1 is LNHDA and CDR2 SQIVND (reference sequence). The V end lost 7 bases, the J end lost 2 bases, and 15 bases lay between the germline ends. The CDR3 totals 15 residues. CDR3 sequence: CASTTMGARNQPQHF. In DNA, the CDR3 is TGTGCCAGTACCACTATGGGGGCTCGCAATCAGCCCCAGCATTTT.

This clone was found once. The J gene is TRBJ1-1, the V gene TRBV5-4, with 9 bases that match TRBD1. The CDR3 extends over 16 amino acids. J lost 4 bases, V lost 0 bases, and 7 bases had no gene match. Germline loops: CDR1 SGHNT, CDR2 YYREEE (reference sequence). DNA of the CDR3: TGTGCCAGCAGCTTGGGTTTAGGGACAGGGTTCACTGAAGCTTTCTTT. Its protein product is CASSLGLGTGFTEAFF.

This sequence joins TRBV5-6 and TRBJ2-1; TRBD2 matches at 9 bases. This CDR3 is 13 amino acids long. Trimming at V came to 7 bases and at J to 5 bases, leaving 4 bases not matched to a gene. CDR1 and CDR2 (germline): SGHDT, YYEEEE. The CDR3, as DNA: TGTGCCAGCGGAGCGGGGGGTAACAATGAGCAGTTCTTC. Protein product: CASGAGGNNEQFF. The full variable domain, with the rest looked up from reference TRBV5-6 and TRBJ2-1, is DAGVTQSPTHLIKTRGQQVTLRCSPKSGHDTVSWYQQALGQGPQFIFQYYEEEERQRGNFPDRFSGHQFPNYSSELNVNALLLGDSALYLCASGAGGNNEQFFGPGTRLTVL.

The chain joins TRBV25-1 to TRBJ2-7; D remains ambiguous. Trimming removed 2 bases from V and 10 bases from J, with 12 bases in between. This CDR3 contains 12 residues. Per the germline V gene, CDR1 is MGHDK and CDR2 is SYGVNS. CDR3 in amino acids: CASSESTYGQYF. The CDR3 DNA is TGTGCCAGCAGTGAAAGTACCTACGGACAGTACTTC.

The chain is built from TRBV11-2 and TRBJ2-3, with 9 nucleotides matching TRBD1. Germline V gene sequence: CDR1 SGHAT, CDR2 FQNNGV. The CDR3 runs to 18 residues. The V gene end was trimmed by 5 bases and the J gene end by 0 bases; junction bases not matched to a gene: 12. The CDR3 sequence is CASSPIPQGALSTDTQYF. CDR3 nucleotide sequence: TGTGCCAGCAGCCCGATACCACAGGGGGCCCTGAGCACAGATACGCAGTATTTT.

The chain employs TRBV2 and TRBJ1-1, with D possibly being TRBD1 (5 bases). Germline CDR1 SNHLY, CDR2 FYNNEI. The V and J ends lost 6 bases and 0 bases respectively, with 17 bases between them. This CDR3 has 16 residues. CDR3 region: CASRRPSDRMNTEAFF. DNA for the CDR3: TGTGCCAGCAGGCGCCCAAGCGACAGAATGAACACTGAAGCTTTCTTT.

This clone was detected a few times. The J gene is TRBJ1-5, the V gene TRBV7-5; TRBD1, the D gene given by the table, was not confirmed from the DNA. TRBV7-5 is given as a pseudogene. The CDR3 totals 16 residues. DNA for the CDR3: TGTGTCAGAAGCTTTATAGGACAAAAGAGCAATCAGCCCCAGCATTTT. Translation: CVRSFIGQKSNQPQHF.

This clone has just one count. The CDR3 DNA sequence: TGTGCCAGCAGCTTAGATATGTCGTCCAGCTCCTACAATGAGCAGTTCTTC. Its translation is CASSLDMSSSSYNEQFF. The rearrangement links TRBV11-2 to TRBJ2-1; D remains ambiguous. The CDR3 loop spans 17 amino acids. Trimming took off 0 bases at V and 0 bases at J, with 12 bases between the two ends. CDR1 and CDR2 (germline): SGHAT, FQNNGV.

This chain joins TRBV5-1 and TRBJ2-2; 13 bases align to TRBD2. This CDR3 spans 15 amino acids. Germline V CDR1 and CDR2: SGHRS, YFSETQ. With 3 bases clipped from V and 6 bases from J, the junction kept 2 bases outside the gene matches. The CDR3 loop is CASSSTSGGAGELFF. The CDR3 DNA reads TGCGCCAGCAGCTCCACTAGCGGGGGGGCCGGGGAGCTGTTTTTT.

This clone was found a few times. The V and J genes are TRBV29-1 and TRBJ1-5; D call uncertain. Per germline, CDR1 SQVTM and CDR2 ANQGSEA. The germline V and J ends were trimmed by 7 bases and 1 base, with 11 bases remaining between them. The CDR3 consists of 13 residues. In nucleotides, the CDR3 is TGCAGCGCCCAGCTAGGGAGCAATCAGCCCCAGCATTTT. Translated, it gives CSAQLGSNQPQHF. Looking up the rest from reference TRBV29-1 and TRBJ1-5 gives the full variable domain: SAVISQKPSRDICQRGTSLTIQCQVDSQVTMMFWYRQQPGQSLTLIATANQGSEATYESGFVIDKFPISRPNLTFSTLTVSNMSPEDSSIYLCSAQLGSNQPQHFGDGTRLSIL.

Here the CDR3 reads CASVPRQGSYNEQFF. DNA of the CDR3: TGTGCCAGCGTCCCGAGACAGGGGAGTTACAATGAGCAGTTCTTC. The chain couples TRBV6-6 to TRBJ2-1; TRBD1 matches at 8 bases. Germline CDR1 and CDR2: MNHNY and SVGAGI (reference sequence). V trimming: 8 bases; J trimming: 4 bases; junction bases outside the gene matches: 10. The CDR3 is made up of 15 amino acids.

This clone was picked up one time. The CDR3 nucleotides are TGTGCCTGGACCCTCGGGACAGTCACCGGGGAGCTGTTTTTT. It translates to CAWTLGTVTGELFF. V gene TRBV30 combines with J gene TRBJ2-2; TRBD1 matches 7 bases. CDR1 and CDR2 from the germline V gene are GTSNPN and SVGIG (reference sequence). V lost 4 bases, J lost 4 bases, and 6 bases stayed unmatched. This CDR3 has 14 amino acids.

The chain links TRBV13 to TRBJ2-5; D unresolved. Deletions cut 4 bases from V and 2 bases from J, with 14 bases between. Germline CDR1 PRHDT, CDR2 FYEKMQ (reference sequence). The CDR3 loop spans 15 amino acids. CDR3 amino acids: CASSSRGAGQETQYF. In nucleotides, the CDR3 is TGTGCCAGCAGCTCGAGAGGCGCAGGACAAGAGACCCAGTACTTC.

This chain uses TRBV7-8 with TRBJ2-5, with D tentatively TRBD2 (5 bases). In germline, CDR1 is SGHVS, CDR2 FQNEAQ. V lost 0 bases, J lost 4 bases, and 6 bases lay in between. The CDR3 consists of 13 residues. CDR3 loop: CASSLAGAETQYF. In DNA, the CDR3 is TGTGCCAGCAGCTTAGCGGGAGCAGAGACCCAGTACTTC.

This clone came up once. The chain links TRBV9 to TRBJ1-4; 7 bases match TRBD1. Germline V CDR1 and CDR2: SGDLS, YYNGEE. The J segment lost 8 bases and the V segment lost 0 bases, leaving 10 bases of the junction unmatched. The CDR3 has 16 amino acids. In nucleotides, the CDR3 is TGTGCCAGCAGCGTAGAAGAGACAGGGCGAGCAGAAAAACTGTTTTTT. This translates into CASSVEETGRAEKLFF. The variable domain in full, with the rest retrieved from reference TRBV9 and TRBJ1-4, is DSGVTQTPKHLITATGQRVTLRCSPRSGDLSVYWYQQSLDQGLQFLIQYYNGEERAKGNILERFSAQQFPDLHSELNLSSLELGDSALYFCASSVEETGRAEKLFFGSGTQLSVL.

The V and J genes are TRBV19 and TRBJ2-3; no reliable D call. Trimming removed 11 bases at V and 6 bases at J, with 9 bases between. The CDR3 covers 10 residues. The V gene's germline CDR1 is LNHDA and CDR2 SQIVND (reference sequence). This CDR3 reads CAAGGDTQYF. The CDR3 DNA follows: TGTGCCGCCGGTGGTGATACGCAGTATTTT.

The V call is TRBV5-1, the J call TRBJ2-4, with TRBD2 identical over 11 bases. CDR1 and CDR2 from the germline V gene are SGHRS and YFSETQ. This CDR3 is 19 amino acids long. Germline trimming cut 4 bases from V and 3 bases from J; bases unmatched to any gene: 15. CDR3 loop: CASSLRRSLAGENKNIQYF. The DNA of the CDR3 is TGCGCCAGCAGCCTGAGGCGTTCACTAGCGGGGGAGAACAAAAACATTCAGTACTTC.

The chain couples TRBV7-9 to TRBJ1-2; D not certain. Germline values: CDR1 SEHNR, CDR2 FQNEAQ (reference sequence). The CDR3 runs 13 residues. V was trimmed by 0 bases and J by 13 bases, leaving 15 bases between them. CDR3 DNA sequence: TGTGCCAGCAGCTTAGCGCCGTCCCCCGGGGTCACCTTC. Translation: CASSLAPSPGVTF.

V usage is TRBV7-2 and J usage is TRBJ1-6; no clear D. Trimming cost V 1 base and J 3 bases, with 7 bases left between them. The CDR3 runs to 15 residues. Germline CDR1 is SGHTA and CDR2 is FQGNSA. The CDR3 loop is CASSLVRLYNSPLHF. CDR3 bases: TGTGCCAGCAGCTTAGTACGGCTCTATAATTCACCCCTCCACTTT.

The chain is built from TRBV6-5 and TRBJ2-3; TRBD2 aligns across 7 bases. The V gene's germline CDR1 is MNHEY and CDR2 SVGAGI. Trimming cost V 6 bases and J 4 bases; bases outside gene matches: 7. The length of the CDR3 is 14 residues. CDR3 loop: CASRPLASPDTQYF. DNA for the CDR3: TGTGCCAGCAGGCCACTAGCGTCCCCAGATACGCAGTATTTT.

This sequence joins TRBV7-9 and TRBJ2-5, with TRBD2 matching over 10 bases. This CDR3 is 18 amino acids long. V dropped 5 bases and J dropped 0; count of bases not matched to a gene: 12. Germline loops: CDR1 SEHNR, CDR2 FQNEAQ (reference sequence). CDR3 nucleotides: TGTGCCAGCAGCCCTGCGGGTAGCGGGGGGCCGTACCAAGAGACCCAGTACTTC. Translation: CASSPAGSGGPYQETQYF.